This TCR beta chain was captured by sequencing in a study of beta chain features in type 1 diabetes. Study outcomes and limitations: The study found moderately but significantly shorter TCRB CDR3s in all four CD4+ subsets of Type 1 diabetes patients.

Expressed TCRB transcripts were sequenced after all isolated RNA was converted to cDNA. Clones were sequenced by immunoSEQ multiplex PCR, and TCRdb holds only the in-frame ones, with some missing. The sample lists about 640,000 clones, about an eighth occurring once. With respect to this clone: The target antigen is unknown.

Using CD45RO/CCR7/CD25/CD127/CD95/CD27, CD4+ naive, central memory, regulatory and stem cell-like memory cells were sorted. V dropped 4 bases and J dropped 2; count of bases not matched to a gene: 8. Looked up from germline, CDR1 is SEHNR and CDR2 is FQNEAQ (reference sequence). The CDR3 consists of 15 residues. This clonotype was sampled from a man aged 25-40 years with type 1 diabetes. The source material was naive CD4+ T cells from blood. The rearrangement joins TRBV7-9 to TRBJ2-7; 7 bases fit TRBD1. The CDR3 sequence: CASSSPGQQTYEQYF. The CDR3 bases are TGTGCCAGCAGCTCCCCGGGACAGCAGACCTACGAGCAGTACTTC.